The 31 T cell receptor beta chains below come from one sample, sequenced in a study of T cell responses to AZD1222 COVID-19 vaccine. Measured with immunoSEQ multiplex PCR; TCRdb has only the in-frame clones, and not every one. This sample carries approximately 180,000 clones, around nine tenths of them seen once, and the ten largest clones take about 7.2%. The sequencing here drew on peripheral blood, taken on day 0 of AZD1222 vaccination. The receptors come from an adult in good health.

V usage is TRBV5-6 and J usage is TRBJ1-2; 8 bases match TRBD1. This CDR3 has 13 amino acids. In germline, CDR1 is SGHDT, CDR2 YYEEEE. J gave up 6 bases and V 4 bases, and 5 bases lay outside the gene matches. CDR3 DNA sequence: TGTGCCAGCAGCCCCTCGGACAGGGATGGCTACACCTTC. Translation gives CASSPSDRDGYTF.

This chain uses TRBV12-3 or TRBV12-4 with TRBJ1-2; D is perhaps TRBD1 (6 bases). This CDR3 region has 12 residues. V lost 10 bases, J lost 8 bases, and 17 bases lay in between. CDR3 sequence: CAMHEQGKGYTF. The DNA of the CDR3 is TGTGCCATGCACGAACAGGGAAAGGGCTACACCTTC.

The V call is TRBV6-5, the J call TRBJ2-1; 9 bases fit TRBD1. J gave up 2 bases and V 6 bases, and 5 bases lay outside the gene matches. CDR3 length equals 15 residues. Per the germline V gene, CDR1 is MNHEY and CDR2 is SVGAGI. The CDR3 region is CASSPGTGPYNEQFF. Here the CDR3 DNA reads TGTGCCAGCAGCCCCGGGACAGGGCCCTACAATGAGCAGTTCTTC.

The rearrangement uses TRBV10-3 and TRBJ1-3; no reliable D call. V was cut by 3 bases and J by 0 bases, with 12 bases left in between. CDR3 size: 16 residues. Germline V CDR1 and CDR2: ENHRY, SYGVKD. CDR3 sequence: CAISDRASFSGNTIYF. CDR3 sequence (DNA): TGTGCCATCAGTGATAGGGCATCCTTCTCTGGAAACACCATATATTTT.

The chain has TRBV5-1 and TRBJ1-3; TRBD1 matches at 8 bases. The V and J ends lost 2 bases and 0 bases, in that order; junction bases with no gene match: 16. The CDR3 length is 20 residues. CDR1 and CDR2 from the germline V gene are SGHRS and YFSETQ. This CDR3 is CASSFIPTPGQAVSGNTIYF. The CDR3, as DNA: TGCGCCAGCAGCTTTATCCCCACCCCGGGACAGGCCGTCTCTGGAAACACCATATATTTT.

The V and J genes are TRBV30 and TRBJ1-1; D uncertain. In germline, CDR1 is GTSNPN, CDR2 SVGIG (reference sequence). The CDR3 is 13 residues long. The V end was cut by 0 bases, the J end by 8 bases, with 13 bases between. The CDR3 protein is CAWSVSPLTEAFF. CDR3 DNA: TGTGCCTGGAGTGTAAGTCCGTTAACAGAAGCTTTCTTT. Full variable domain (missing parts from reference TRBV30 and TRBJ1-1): SQTIHQWPATLVQPVGSPLSLECTVEGTSNPNLYWYRQAAGRGLQLLFYSVGIGQISSEVPQNLSASRPQDRQFILSSKKLLLSDSGFYLCAWSVSPLTEAFFGQGTRLTVV.

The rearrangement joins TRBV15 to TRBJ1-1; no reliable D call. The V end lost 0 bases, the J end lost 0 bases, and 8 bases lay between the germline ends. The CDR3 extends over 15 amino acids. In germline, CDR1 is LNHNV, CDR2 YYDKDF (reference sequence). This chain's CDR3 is CATSRDRRMNTEAFF. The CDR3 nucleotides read TGTGCCACCAGCAGAGATCGGCGGATGAACACTGAAGCTTTCTTT.

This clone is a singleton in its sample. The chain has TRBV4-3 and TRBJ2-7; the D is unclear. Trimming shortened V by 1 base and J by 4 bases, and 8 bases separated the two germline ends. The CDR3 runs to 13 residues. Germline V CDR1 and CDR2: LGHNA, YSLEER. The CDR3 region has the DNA TGCGCCAGCAGCCAAGCCCTAGGTTACGAGCAGTACTTC. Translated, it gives CASSQALGYEQYF.

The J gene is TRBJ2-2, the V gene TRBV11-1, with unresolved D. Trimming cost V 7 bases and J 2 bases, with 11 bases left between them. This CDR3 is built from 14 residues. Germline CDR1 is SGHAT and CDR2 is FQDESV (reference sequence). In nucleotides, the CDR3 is TGTGCCAGCACCCTCCGCTCCAACACCGGGGAGCTGTTTTTT. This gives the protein CASTLRSNTGELFF.

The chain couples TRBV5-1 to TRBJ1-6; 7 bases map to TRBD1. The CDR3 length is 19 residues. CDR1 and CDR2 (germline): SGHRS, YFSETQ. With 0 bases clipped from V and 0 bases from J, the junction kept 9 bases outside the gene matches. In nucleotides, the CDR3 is TGCGCCAGCAGCTTGGACTCGGGACAGCAGAGCTCCTATAATTCACCCCTCCACTTT. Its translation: CASSLDSGQQSSYNSPLHF. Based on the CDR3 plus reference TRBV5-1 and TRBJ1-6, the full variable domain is KAGVTQTPRYLIKTRGQQVTLSCSPISGHRSVSWYQQTPGQGLQFLFEYFSETQRNKGNFPGRFSGRQFSNSRSEMNVSTLELGDSALYLCASSLDSGQQSSYNSPLHFGNGTRLTVT.

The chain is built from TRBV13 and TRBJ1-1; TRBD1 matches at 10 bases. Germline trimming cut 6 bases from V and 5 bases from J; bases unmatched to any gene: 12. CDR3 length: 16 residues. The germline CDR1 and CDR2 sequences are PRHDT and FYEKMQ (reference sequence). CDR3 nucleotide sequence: TGTGCCAGCAGTCAAGACAGGGGGCGCGGCTGGACTGAAGCTTTCTTT. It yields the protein CASSQDRGRGWTEAFF.

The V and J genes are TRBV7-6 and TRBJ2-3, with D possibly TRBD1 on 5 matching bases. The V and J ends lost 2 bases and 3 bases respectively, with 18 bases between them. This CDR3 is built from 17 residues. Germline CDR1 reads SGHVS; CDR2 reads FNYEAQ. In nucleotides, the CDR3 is TGTGCCAGCAGCTTACTTCTGGCAGGGAAGATAACAGATACGCAGTATTTT. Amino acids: CASSLLLAGKITDTQYF.

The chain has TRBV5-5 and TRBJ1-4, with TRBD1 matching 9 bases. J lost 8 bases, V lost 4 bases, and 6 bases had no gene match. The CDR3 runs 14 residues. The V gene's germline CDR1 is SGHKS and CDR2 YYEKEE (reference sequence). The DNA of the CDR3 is TGTGCCAGCAGCCCCGGGACAGGGTCAGAAAAACTGTTTTTT. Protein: CASSPGTGSEKLFF.

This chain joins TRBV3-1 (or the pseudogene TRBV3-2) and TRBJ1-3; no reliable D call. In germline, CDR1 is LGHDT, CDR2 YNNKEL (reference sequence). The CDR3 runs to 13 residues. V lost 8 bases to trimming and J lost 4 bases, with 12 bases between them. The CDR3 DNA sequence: TGTGCCAGCGCCCCCCACCCAGGAAACACCATATATTTT. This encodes CASAPHPGNTIYF.

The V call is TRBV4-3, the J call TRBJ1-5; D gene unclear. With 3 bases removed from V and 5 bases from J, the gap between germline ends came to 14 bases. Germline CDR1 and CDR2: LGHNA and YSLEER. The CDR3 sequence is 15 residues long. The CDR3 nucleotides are TGCGCCAGCAGCCAGCAGGCGAGGACGGATCAGCCCCAGCATTTT. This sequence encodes CASSQQARTDQPQHF.

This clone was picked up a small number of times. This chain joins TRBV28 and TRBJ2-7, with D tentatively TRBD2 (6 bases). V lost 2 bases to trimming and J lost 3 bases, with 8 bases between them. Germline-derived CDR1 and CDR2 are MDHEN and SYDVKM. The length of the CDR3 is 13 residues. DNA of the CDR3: TGTGCCAGCAGTTTAGGGGGGAACTACGAGCAGTACTTC. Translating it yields CASSLGGNYEQYF.

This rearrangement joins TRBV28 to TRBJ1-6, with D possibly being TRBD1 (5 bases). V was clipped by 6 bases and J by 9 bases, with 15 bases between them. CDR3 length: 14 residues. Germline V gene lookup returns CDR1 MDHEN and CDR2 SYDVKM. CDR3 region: CASRPRGRLSPLHF. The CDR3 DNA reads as TGTGCCAGCAGGCCTAGGGGTAGGCTTTCACCCCTCCACTTT.

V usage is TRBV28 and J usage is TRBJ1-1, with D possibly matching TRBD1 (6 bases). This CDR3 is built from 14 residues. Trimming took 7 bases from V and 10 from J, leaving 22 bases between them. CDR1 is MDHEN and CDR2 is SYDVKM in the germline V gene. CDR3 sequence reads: CASNPPGGAVGAFF. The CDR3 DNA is TGTGCCAGCAATCCCCCGGGGGGCGCTGTGGGAGCTTTCTTT.

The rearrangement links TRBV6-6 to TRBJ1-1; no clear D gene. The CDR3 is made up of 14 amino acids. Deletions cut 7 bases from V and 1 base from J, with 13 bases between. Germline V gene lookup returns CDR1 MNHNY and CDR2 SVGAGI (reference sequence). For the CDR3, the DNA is TGTGCCAGCACTAACGGAGCTAAGAACACTGAAGCTTTCTTT. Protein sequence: CASTNGAKNTEAFF.

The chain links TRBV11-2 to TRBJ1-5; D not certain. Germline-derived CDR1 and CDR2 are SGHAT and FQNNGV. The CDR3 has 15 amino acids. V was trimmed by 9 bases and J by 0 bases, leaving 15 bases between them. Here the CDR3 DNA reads TGTGCCAGTAAGAGGTCGGAGAATAGCAATCAGCCCCAGCATTTT. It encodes CASKRSENSNQPQHF.

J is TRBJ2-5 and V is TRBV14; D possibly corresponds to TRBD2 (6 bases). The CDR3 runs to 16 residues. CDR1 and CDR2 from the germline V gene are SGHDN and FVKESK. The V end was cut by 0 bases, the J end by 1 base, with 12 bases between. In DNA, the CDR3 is TGTGCCAGCAGCCAAGAGAAAGTAGCGGTCCAAGAGACCCAGTACTTC. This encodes CASSQEKVAVQETQYF.

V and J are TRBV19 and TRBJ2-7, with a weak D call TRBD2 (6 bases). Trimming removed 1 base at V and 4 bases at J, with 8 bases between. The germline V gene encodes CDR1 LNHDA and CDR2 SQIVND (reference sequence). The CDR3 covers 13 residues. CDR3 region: CASSIGREYEQYF. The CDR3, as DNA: TGTGCCAGTAGTATAGGTCGGGAGTACGAGCAGTACTTC. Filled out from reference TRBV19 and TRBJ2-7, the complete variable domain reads DGGITQSPKYLFRKEGQNVTLSCEQNLNHDAMYWYRQDPGQGLRLIYYSQIVNDFQKGDIAEGYSVSREKKESFPLTVTSAQKNPTAFYLCASSIGREYEQYFGPGTRLTVT.

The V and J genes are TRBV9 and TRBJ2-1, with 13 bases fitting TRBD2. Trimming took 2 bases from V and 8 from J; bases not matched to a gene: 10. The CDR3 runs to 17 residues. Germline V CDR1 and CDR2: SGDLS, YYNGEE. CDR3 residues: CASSVGTSGAASDEQFF. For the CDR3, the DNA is TGTGCCAGCAGCGTTGGGACTAGCGGGGCAGCCTCGGATGAGCAGTTCTTC.

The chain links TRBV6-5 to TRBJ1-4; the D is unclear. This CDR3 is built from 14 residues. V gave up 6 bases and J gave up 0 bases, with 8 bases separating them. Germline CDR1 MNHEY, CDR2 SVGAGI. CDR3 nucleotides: TGTGCCAGCAGGGATTCTGCAACTAATGAAAAACTGTTTTTT. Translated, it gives CASRDSATNEKLFF.

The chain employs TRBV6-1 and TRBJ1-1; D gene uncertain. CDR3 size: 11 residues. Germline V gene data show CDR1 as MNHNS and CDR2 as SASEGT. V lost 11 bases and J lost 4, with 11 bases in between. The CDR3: CALFVGTEAFF. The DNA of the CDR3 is TGTGCCCTCTTCGTTGGCACTGAAGCTTTCTTT.

In nucleotides, the CDR3 is TGTGCCAGCAGCTTACGGATTACAGGGGTGAATTCACCCCTCCACTTT. This gives the protein CASSLRITGVNSPLHF. The rearrangement uses TRBV7-8 and TRBJ1-6; 7 positions match TRBD1. The germline V gene encodes CDR1 SGHVS and CDR2 FQNEAQ. The V and J ends lost 2 bases and 7 bases, in that order; junction bases with no gene match: 8. The CDR3 covers 16 residues. The entire variable domain, with the rest obtained from reference TRBV7-8 and TRBJ1-6, is as follows: GAGVSQSPRYKVAKRGQDVALRCDPISGHVSLFWYQQALGQGPEFLTYFQNEAQLDKSGLPSDRFFAERPEGSVSTLKIQRTQQEDSAVYLCASSLRITGVNSPLHFGNGTRLTVT.

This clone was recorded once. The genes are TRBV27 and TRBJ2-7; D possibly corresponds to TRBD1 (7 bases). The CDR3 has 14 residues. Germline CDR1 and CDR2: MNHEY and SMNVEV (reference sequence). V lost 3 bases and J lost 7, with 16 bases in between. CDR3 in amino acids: CASSFGGQSVEQYF. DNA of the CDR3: TGTGCCAGCAGTTTCGGGGGACAGTCCGTGGAGCAGTACTTC.

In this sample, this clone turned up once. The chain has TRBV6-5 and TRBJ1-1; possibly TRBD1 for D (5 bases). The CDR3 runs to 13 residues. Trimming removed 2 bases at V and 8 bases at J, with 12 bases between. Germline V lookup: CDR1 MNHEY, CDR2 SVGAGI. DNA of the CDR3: TGTGCCAGCAGTTACGGGGCAGGATCGGAAGCTTTCTTT. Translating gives CASSYGAGSEAFF.

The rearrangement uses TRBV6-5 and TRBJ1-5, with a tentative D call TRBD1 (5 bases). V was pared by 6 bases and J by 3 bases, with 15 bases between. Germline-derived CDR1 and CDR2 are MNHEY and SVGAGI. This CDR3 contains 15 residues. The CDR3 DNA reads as TGTGCCAGCAGCGGGGACCGCGTCAACAATCAGCCCCAGCATTTT. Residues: CASSGDRVNNQPQHF.

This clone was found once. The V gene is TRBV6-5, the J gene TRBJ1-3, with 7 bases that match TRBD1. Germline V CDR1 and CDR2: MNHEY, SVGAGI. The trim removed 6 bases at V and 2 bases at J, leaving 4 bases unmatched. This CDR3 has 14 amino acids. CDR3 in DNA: TGTGCCAGCAGCCCGGACAGGACTGGAAACACCATATATTTT. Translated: CASSPDRTGNTIYF.

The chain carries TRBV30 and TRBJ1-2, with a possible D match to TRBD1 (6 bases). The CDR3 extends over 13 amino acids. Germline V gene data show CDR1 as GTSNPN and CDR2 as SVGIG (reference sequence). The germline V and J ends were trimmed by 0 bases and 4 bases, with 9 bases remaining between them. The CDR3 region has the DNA TGTGCCTGGAGTGTACGGACAGCCTATGGCTACACCTTC. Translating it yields CAWSVRTAYGYTF.